This T cell receptor beta chain was profiled in a study of blood T cell repertoires in COVID-19. Seattle enrolled patients during active infection and tracked them longitudinally. Data came from immunoSEQ multiplex PCR; TCRdb stores just in-frame clones and leaves some out. Of 150,000 to 200,000 clones in the sample, approximately 87% were seen once. The CDR3 spans 11 residues. Per the germline V gene, CDR1 is MDHEN and CDR2 is SYDVKM. The V end lost 6 bases, the J end lost 8 bases, and 11 bases lay between the germline ends. This TCR was recovered from a woman aged 65 to 85 with COVID-19, enrolled during active disease. The chain uses TRBV28 and TRBJ2-7; D ambiguous. The sequenced material came from peripheral blood. Written as DNA, the CDR3 is TGTGCCAGCAGCTATACAGTGAAGCAGTACTTC. Translated: CASSYTVKQYF.